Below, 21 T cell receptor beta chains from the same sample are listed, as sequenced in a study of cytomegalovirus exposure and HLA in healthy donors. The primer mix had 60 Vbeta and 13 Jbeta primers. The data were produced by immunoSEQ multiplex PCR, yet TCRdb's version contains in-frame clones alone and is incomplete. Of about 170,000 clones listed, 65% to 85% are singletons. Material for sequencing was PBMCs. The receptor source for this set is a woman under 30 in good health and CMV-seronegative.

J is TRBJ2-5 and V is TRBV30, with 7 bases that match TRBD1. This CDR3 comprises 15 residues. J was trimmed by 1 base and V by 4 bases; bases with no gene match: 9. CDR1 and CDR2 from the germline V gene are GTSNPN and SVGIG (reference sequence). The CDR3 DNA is TGTGCCTGGATCCCCATGAGGGACAGCCAAGAGACCCAGTACTTC. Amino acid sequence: CAWIPMRDSQETQYF. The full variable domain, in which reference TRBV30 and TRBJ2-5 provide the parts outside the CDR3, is SQTIHQWPATLVQPVGSPLSLECTVEGTSNPNLYWYRQAAGRGLQLLFYSVGIGQISSEVPQNLSASRPQDRQFILSSKKLLLSDSGFYLCAWIPMRDSQETQYFGPGTRLLVL.

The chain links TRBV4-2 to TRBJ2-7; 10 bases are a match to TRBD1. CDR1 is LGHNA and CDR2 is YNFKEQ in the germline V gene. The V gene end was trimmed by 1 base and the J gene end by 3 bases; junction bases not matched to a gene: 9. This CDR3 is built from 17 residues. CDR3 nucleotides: TGTGCCAGCAGCCAAGCCCCGGGAGGGGACAGGGGCTACGAGCAGTACTTC. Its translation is CASSQAPGGDRGYEQYF.

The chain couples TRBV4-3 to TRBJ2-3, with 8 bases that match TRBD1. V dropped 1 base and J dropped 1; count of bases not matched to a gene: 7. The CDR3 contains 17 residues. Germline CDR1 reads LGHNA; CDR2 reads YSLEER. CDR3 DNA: TGCGCCAGCAGCCAAGGAGGGACAGGATTCGGCACAGATACGCAGTATTTT. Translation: CASSQGGTGFGTDTQYF.

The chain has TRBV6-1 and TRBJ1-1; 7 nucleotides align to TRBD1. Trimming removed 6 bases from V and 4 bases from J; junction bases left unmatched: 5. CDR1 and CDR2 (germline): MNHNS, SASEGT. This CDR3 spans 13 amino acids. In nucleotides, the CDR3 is TGTGCCAGCAGCGTTTACAGGGGCACTGAAGCTTTCTTT. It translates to CASSVYRGTEAFF.

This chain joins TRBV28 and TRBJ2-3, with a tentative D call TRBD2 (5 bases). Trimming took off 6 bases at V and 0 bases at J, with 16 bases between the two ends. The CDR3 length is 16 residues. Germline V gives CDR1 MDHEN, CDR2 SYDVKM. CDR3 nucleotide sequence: TGTGCCAGCAGCTCAGTTCGACGGGGAAGCACAGATACGCAGTATTTT. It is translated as CASSSVRRGSTDTQYF.

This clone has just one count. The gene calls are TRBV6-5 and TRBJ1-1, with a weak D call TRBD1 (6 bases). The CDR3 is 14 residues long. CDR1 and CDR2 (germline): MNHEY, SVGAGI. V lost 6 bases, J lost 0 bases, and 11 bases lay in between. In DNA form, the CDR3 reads TGTGCCAGCAGCCAAGACAGGCTGAACACTGAAGCTTTCTTT. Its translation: CASSQDRLNTEAFF.

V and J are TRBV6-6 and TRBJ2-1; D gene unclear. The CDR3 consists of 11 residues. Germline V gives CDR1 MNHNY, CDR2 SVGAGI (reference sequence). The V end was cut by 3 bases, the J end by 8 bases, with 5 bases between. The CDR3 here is CASSYRDEQFF. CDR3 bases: TGTGCCAGCAGTTATCGGGATGAGCAGTTCTTC.

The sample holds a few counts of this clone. The CDR3 DNA follows: TGTGCCAGCAGTGACTCGTCCCGGAATGAGCAGTTCTTC. This sequence encodes CASSDSSRNEQFF. This sequence joins TRBV6-4 and TRBJ2-1; D is unresolved. Deletions cut 0 bases from V and 7 bases from J, with 7 bases between. CDR3 length: 13 residues. The germline V gene has CDR1 MRHNA and CDR2 SNTAGT.

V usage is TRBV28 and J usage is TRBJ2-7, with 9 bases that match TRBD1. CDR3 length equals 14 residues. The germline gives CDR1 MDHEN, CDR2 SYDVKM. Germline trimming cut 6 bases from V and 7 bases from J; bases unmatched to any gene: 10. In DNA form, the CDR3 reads TGTGCCAGCAGAAGACTGGGGACAGGGTGGGAGCAGTACTTC. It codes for CASRRLGTGWEQYF.

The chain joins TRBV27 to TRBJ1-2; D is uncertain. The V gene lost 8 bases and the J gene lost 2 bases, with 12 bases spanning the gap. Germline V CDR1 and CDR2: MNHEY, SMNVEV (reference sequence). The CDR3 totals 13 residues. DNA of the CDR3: TGTGCCAGCTCCACTCGAGGGAACTATGGCTACACCTTC. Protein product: CASSTRGNYGYTF.

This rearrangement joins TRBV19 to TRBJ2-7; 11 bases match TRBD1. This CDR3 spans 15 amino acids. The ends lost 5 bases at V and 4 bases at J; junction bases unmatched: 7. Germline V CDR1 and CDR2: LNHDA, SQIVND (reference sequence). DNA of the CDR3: TGTGCCAGTAGTGGTGGGACAGGGGGTAGGTACGAGCAGTACTTC. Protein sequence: CASSGGTGGRYEQYF.

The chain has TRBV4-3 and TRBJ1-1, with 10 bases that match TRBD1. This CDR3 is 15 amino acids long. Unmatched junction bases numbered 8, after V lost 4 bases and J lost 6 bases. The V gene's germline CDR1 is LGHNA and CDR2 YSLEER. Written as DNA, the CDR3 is TGCGCCAGCAGCCCAGACAGGGGGCTAGGTTCTGAAGCTTTCTTT. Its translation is CASSPDRGLGSEAFF.

The CDR3 sequence is CASSRTSGTDTQYF. The DNA for the CDR3 is TGTGCCAGCAGTCGGACTAGCGGCACAGATACGCAGTATTTT. The chain recombines TRBV6-1 with TRBJ2-3, with 9 bases fitting TRBD2. The CDR3 is made up of 14 amino acids. Losses at the gene ends were 5 bases for V and 1 base for J; bases not matched to a gene: 1. CDR1 is MNHNS and CDR2 is SASEGT in the germline V gene.

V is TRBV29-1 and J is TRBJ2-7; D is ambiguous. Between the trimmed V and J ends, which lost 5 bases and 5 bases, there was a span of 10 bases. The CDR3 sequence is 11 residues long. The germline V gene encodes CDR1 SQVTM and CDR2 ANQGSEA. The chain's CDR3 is CSVRSSHEQYF. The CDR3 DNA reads TGCAGCGTTCGGAGTAGCCACGAGCAGTACTTC.

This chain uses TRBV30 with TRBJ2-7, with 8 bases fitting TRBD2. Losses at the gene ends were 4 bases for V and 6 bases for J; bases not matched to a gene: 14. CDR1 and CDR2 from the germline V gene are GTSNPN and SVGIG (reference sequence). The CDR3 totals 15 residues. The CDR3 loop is CAWMFKGLVSFEQYF. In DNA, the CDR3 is TGTGCCTGGATGTTTAAGGGACTAGTCTCGTTCGAGCAGTACTTC.

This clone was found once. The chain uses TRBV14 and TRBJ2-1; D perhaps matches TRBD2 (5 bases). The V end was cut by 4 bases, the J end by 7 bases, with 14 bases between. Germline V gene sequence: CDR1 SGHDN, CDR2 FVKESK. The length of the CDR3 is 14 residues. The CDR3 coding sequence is TGTGCCAGCAGCCGGATCGACCTAGCAAATGAGCAGTTCTTC. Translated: CASSRIDLANEQFF. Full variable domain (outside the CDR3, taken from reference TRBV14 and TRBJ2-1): EAGVTQFPSHSVIEKGQTVTLRCDPISGHDNLYWYRRVMGKEIKFLLHFVKESKQDESGMPNNRFLAERTGGTYSTLKVQPAELEDSGVYFCASSRIDLANEQFFGPGTRLTVL.

CDR3 protein: CASSRQVNTEAFF. In DNA form, the CDR3 reads TGTGCCAGCAGCCGACAGGTAAACACTGAAGCTTTCTTT. The chain couples TRBV7-8 to TRBJ1-1, with D possibly being TRBD1 (6 bases). CDR1 is SGHVS, CDR2 FQNEAQ, per germline. Trimming cost V 5 bases and J 2 bases, with 9 bases left between them. CDR3 length equals 13 residues.

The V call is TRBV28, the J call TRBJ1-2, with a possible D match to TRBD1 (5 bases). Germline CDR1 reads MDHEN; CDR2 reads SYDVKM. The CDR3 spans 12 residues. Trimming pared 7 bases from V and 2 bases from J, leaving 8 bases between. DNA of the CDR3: TGTGCCAGCAAGGCAGGGAACTATGGCTACACCTTC. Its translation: CASKAGNYGYTF.

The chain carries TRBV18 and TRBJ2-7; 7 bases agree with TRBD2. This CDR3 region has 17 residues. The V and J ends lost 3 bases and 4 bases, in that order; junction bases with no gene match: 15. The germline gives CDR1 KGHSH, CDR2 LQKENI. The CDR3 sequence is CASSPLHLAADAYEQYF. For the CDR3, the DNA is TGTGCCAGCTCACCGTTGCACCTAGCGGCCGACGCTTACGAGCAGTACTTC. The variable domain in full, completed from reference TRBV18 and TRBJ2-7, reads NAGVMQNPRHLVRRRGQEARLRCSPMKGHSHVYWYRQLPEEGLKFMVYLQKENIIDESGMPKERFSAEFPKEGPSILRIQQVVRGDSAAYFCASSPLHLAADAYEQYFGPGTRLTVT.

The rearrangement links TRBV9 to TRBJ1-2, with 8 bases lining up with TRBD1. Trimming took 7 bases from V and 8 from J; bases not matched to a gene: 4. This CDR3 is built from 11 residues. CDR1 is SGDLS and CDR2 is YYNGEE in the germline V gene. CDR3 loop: CASAGGSGYTF. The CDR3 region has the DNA TGTGCCAGCGCAGGGGGCTCCGGCTACACCTTC. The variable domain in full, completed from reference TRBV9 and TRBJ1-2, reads DSGVTQTPKHLITATGQRVTLRCSPRSGDLSVYWYQQSLDQGLQFLIQYYNGEERAKGNILERFSAQQFPDLHSELNLSSLELGDSALYFCASAGGSGYTFGSGTRLTVV.

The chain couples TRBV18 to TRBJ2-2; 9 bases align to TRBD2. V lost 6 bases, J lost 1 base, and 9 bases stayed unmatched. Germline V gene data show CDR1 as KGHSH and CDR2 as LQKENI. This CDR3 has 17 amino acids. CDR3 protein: CASSRLAEPLNTGELFF. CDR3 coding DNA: TGTGCCAGCTCCAGACTAGCGGAACCATTGAACACCGGGGAGCTGTTTTTT.